This TCR beta chain derives from a study of vaccination and CD4 T cells after COVID-19. Study details: Post-COVID samples were collected a median about 97 days following diagnosis, spanning 35 to 161.

This clonotype turned up a few times. Its specificity is unknown. The V gene lost 5 bases and the J gene lost 0 bases, with 11 bases spanning the gap. Germline assignment: CDR1 DFQATT and CDR2 SNEGSKA (reference sequence). The CDR3 length is 14 residues. Treatment noted: approximately nine-day PBMC culture with coronavirus spike peptide pools or control peptides (ViraFEST assay). Cultured CD4+ T-cell DNA underwent Oncomine TCR Beta short-read sequencing. MiXCR, run by TCRdb on the PCR reads, gives a single entry per CDR3 protein. The sample lists 20,000 to 25,000 distinct CDR3 sequences, 54% occurring once.

The TCR originated in a human donor who had recovered from COVID-19. The source material was CD4+ T cells from blood, cultured in vitro. The genes are TRBV20-1 and TRBJ1-5, with D possibly matching TRBD1 (6 bases). DNA for the CDR3: TGCAGTGCTGGAACAGGGTATAGCAATCAGCCCCAGCATTTT. Its translation: CSAGTGYSNQPQHF.